This TCR beta chain was found in a study of T cell responses to AZD1222 COVID-19 vaccine (dated by TCRdb to the early 2020s). A note on the overall study: AZD1222 recipients with second doses at about 4 weeks or about 12 weeks were pooled, because spike-specific TCR depth and breadth did not differ between schedules. A total of 230 to 250 trial participants underwent TCR sequencing, of whom roughly 210 had received two doses of AZD1222 and approximately 26 had received two doses of the MenACWY control vaccine. Trial participants were enrolled by age into subgroups of 18-55, 56-69 and 70-plus years, and around 150, 29 and 61 TCR-sequenced participants, respectively, were included in these subgroups. Study-wide conclusions, independent of this receptor: Nearly half of unique spike-specific TCRs reportedly recognized epitopes outside regions mutated in the B.1.351 and B.1.1.7 variants. Because no day 14 peak-response samples were available, the repertoires could be characterized only after the peak T cell response. Conclusions about previously exposed vaccinees are limited, since just six AZD1222 recipients were seropositive for SARS-CoV-2 at baseline. CD4 TCRs associated with the vaccine covered the entire spike protein, and the dominant responses were in regions 160-218 and 743-854. Spike-specific TCR breadth and depth rose significantly after two AZD1222 doses compared with day 0 and with MenACWY recipients. Participants were mostly white British and included more females than males, and it was suggested by the authors that clonal diversity may have been underestimated. In the small 56-69-year group, the increase in depth fell short of significance, most likely because of low power.

The time point tag for this specimen amounts to: baseline before first vaccination. Samples from vaccinated people were obtained from the UK trials COV001 and COV002, which included a single-blind randomized controlled phase 2/3 trial of AZD1222 (ChAdOx1 nCoV-19) in healthy adults. Trial participant PBMC samples were collected at day 0 and day 28 after the second dose for TCRbeta chain sequencing. About this clone itself: This receptor's antigen is unknown. The input lacks base qualities; no much larger clone sits a single base away.

Taken from cysteine to phenylalanine, the CDR3 has 16 residues. The kept DNA is CDR3 alone, 48 bases in frame from the first base. In the germline V gene, CDR1 corresponds to SQVTM and CDR2 to ANQGSEA. V lost 4 bases and J lost 5 bases; the stretch between them is 23 bases long. The CDR3 regions of human TCRbeta chains were analyzed by immunosequencing. On the authors' methods: TCRs in the repertoires were matched against a reference library of SARS-CoV-2-specific TCRs that had been generated with the MIRA antigen-specificity platform. Breadth was defined as the fraction of unique TCRs that were SARS-CoV-2-associated. Depth was defined as the fraction of total T cells that were SARS-CoV-2-associated. Using the MIRA data, each spike-specific TCR was assigned both to the spike region to which the TCR was reactive and to a CD4 or CD8 class. Log10-transformed breadth and depth values were compared by one-way ANOVA with Sidak's multiple comparisons tests. Here the immuneACCESS table is served through TCRdb, limited to in-frame sequences with V and J called. Missing clones are a known gap in these copies; in checked studies unresolved V genes cover under half, and the rest lacks a known reason. That table is the source of V, J and clone size, and D and trimming were worked out from the DNA. The sample records about 170,000 clones, 80% to 90% of which are singletons. The ten largest clones add up to 6% to 8% of the sample.

This clonotype was sampled from an adult in good health. The V and J segments used are TRBV29-1 and TRBJ2-5, with no D gene named confidently. Sample: peripheral blood, taken on day 0 of AZD1222 vaccination. CDR3 reads: CSVALTFGWGNETQYF. The DNA is TGCAGCGTTGCACTAACGTTCGGTTGGGGAAACGAGACCCAGTACTTC.